This T cell receptor beta chain derives from a study of blood T cells in healthy people across ages. A sample-barcoded 5' primer and a J-beta primer mix were used in a second PCR of roughly 6 to 11 cycles. Tags on each cDNA molecule came from a template-switch adaptor with 12 random nucleotides. TCRdb re-analysed the 5' RACE reads in MiXCR, keeping a single row per CDR3 protein. The repertoire holds 1,100,000 or so distinct CDR3 sequences, with more than 40% as singletons. This TCR was recovered from a woman between 55 and 75 years old in good health. The sequencing input was blood.

DNA for the CDR3: TGTGCCATCGGGACACAGGGTGAGGAGACCCAGTACTTC. It translates to CAIGTQGEETQYF. V is TRBV10-3 and J is TRBJ2-5; TRBD1 might be the D (6 bases). Per germline, CDR1 ENHRY and CDR2 SYGVKD. This CDR3 is 13 amino acids long. The V end lost 8 bases, the J end lost 5 bases, and 15 bases lay between the germline ends.